This record covers a single T cell receptor beta chain. The data stem from a study of cytomegalovirus exposure and HLA in healthy donors. V shed 4 bases, J shed 4 bases, and the junction held 0 bases outside the gene matches. The CDR3 sequence is 13 residues long. Germline CDR1 SGDLS, CDR2 YYNGEE. The PCR contained 60 Vbeta and 13 Jbeta primers. Sequenced by immunoSEQ multiplex PCR; TCRdb stores in-frame clones only, minus some. The data show some 85,000 clones, with about four fifths seen just once and 2.4% held by the top ten. This sequence joins TRBV9 and TRBJ2-2, with 8 bases lining up with TRBD2. This clonotype was sampled from a woman between 45 and 60 years old in good health and CMV-seronegative. The sample consisted of PBMCs. CDR3 DNA: TGTGCCAGCAGCCTAGCGGGCACCGGGGAGCTGTTTTTT. It encodes CASSLAGTGELFF.